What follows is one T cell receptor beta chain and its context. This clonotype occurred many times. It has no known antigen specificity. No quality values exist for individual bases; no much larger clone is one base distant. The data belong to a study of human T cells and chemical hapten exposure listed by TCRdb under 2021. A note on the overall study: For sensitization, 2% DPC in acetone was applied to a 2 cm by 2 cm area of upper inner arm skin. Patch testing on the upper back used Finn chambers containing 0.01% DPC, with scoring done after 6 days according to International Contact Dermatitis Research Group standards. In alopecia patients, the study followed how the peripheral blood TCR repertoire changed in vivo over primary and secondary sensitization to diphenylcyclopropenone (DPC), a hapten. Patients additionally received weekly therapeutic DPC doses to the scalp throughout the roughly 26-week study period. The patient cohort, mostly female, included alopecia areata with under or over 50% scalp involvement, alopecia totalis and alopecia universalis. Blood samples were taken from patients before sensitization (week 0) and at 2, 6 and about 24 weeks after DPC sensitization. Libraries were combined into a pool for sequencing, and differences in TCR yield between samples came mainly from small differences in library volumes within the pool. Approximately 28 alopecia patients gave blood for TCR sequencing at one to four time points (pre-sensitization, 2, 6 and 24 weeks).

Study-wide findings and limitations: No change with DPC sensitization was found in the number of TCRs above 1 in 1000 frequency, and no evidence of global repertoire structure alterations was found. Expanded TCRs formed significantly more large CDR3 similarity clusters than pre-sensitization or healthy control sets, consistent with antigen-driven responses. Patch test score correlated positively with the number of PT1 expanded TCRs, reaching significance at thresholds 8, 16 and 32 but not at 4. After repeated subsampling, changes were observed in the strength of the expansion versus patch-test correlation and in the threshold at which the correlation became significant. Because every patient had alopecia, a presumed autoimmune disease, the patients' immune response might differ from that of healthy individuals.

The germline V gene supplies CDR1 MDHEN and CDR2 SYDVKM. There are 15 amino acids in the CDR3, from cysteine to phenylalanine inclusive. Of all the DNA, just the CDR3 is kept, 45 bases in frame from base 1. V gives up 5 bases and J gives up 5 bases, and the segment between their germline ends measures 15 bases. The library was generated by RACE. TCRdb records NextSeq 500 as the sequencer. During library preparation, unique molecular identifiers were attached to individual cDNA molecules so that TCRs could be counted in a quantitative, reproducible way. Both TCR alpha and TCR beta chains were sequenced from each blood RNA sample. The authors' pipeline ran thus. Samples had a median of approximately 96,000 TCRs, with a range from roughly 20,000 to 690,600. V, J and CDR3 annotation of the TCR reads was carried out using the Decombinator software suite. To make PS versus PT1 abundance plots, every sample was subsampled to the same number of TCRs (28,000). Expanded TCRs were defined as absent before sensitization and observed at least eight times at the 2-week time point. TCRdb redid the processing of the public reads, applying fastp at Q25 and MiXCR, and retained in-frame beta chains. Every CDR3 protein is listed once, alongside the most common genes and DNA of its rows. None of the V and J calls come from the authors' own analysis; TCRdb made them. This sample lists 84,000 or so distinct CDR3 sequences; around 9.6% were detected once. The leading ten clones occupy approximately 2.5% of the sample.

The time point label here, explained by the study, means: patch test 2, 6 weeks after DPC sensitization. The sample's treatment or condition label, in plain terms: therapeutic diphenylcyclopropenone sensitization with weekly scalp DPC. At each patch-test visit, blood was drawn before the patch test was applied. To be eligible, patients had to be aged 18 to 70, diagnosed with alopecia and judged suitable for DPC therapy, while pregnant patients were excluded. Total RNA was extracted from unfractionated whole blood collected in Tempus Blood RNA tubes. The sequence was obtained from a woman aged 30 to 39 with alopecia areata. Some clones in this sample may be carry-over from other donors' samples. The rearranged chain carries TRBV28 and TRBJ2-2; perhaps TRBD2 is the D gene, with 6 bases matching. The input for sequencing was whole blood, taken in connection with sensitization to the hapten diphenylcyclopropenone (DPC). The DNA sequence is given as TGTGCCAGCAGTCCGGGACTGGCGGGGACCGGGGAGCTGTTTTTT. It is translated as CASSPGLAGTGELFF.